These 26 T cell receptor beta chains came from one sample sequenced in a study of blood T cells in healthy people across ages. Alongside a J-beta primer mix, a sample-barcoded 5' primer served in a second PCR lasting about 6 to 12 cycles. TCRdb fed the 5' RACE reads into MiXCR, producing one record per CDR3 protein. The repertoire has over 950,000 distinct CDR3 sequences, roughly half of them found once; the top ten carry roughly 23%. Input material: blood. These receptors were taken from an older woman in good health.

The chain recombines TRBV25-1 with TRBJ2-5; D perhaps matches TRBD2 (5 bases). V was shortened by 5 bases and J by 11 bases, with 12 bases between the two germline ends. This CDR3 region has 11 residues. In germline, CDR1 is MGHDK, CDR2 SYGVNS. The chain's CDR3 is CASSLLWEQYF. CDR3 bases: TGTGCCAGCAGTCTTCTCTGGGAGCAGTACTTC.

This clonotype was observed a single time. The chain is built from TRBV15 and TRBJ1-1; no firm D call. Trimming pared 0 bases from V and 8 bases from J, leaving 13 bases between. CDR1 is LNHNV, CDR2 YYDKDF, per germline (reference sequence). This CDR3 spans 14 amino acids. DNA for the CDR3: TGTGCCACCAGCAGAGATGGGTGGGCCAGGGAAGCTTTCTTT. Translating it yields CATSRDGWAREAFF.

The CDR3 nucleotides read TGTGCCAGCAGCTCGACAGGACAGGTGGCCTACGAGCAGTACTTC. Protein product: CASSSTGQVAYEQYF. The genes are TRBV7-9 and TRBJ2-7; 7 bases are shared with TRBD1. The CDR3 runs 15 residues. The V segment lost 4 bases and the J segment 2 bases; nucleotides outside the gene matches: 8. CDR1 SEHNR and CDR2 FQNEAQ come from the germline V gene (reference sequence).

Only a few counts were recorded for this clonotype. The chain combines TRBV20-1 with TRBJ2-1; 7 nucleotides align to TRBD2. Germline V CDR1 and CDR2: DFQATT, SNEGSKA (reference sequence). The CDR3 contains 18 residues. V lost 3 bases to trimming and J lost 4 bases; unmatched junction nucleotides: 18. The CDR3 DNA is TGCAGTGCTAGCCACGCACCAAAGGCGGGAGCTACTTACAATGAGCAGTTCTTC. Residues: CSASHAPKAGATYNEQFF.

There are a few counts of this clonotype. The chain employs TRBV5-1 and TRBJ2-5; possible D gene TRBD2, 6 bases. The DNA end lines up better with TRBJ2-7; the J call may be wrong. The CDR3 sequence is 14 residues long. Germline values: CDR1 SGHRS, CDR2 YFSETQ. The CDR3 nucleotides are TGCGCCAGTCGGCCGGGTGGGGGAGGATACGAGCAGTACTTC. Translated: CASRPGGGGYEQYF.

This clonotype was found once. The rearrangement joins TRBV13 to TRBJ2-3, with D possibly being TRBD1 (5 bases). Trimming left V 3 bases short and J 6 bases short, with 16 bases between. CDR3 length: 15 residues. Germline assignment: CDR1 PRHDT and CDR2 FYEKMQ (reference sequence). The CDR3 nucleotides are TGTGCCAGCAGCTTCCTGGGCAGGGCCAGGGATACGCAGTATTTT. The encoded protein is CASSFLGRARDTQYF.

The rearrangement joins TRBV6-6 to TRBJ1-2; no clear D gene. This CDR3 region has 16 residues. V lost 2 bases to trimming and J lost 4 bases, with 17 bases between them. Looked up from germline, CDR1 is MNHNY and CDR2 is SVGAGI (reference sequence). The CDR3: CASSYAGLEGLYGYTF. In DNA, the CDR3 is TGTGCCAGCAGTTACGCCGGATTAGAGGGCCTCTATGGCTACACCTTC.

The CDR3 bases are TGTGCCAGCAGCTTCCTAGCGGTCACCACCTACGAGCAGTACTTC. It codes for CASSFLAVTTYEQYF. The chain recombines TRBV7-2 with TRBJ2-7; 7 bases fit TRBD2. This CDR3 comprises 15 residues. The germline gives CDR1 SGHTA, CDR2 FQGNSA. V shed 3 bases and J 2 bases; nucleotides not matched to a gene: 7.

This clonotype was counted a few times. The chain links TRBV29-1 to TRBJ2-3; no clear D. V lost 3 bases to trimming and J lost 3 bases, with 4 bases between them. This CDR3 is 11 amino acids long. Per germline, CDR1 SQVTM and CDR2 ANQGSEA. Here the CDR3 reads CSVEMTDTQYF. The CDR3 nucleotides are TGCAGCGTTGAGATGACAGATACGCAGTATTTT.

This clonotype was seen more than once but under ten times. J is TRBJ2-1 and V is TRBV4-2, with D possibly matching TRBD2 (5 bases). Trimming took 3 bases from V and 4 from J, leaving 13 bases between them. In germline, CDR1 is LGHNA, CDR2 YNFKEQ. This CDR3 contains 15 residues. CDR3 region: CASSQEASSYNEQFF. The DNA for the CDR3 is TGTGCCAGCAGCCAGGAGGCTTCTTCATACAATGAGCAGTTCTTC.

The J gene is TRBJ1-1, the V gene TRBV6-2 or TRBV6-3; TRBD1 matches at 8 bases. V trimming: 2 bases; J trimming: 6 bases; junction bases outside the gene matches: 2. Germline loops: CDR1 MNHEY, CDR2 SVGEGT. CDR3 length: 13 residues. Written as DNA, the CDR3 is TGTGCCAGCAGTTACGGACAGGGAGCTGAAGCTTTCTTT. It is translated as CASSYGQGAEAFF.

This clonotype was observed a handful of times. This chain uses TRBV7-9 with TRBJ2-4, with D uncertain. The length of the CDR3 is 15 residues. The germline V gene has CDR1 SEHNR and CDR2 FQNEAQ (reference sequence). V dropped 1 base and J dropped 0 bases, with 7 bases sitting between them. The CDR3 loop reads CASSLEVLAKNIQYF. The CDR3 region has the DNA TGTGCCAGCAGCTTAGAGGTCTTAGCCAAAAACATTCAGTACTTC.

The chain uses TRBV29-1 and TRBJ2-3, with TRBD1 as a possible D gene (6 bases). CDR3 length equals 14 residues. The germline V gene encodes CDR1 SQVTM and CDR2 ANQGSEA. V was shortened by 3 bases and J by 1 base, with 11 bases between the two germline ends. This chain's CDR3 is CSVDRDIGTDTQYF. Here the CDR3 DNA reads TGCAGCGTTGACCGGGACATTGGCACAGATACGCAGTATTTT.

A remark on this clonotype: Just one base apart from a much larger clone, this may be a read error. The chain has TRBV20-1 and TRBJ2-7; TRBD2 might be the D (7 bases). Germline loops: CDR1 DFQATT, CDR2 SNEGSKA (reference sequence). V was shortened by 5 bases and J by 3 bases, with 17 bases between the two germline ends. The CDR3 has 14 residues. The CDR3 reads CSAAGGQVNYEQYF. The CDR3 DNA reads TGCAGTGCTGCCGGGGGGCAGGTGAACTACGAGCAGTACTTC.

The genes are TRBV7-8 and TRBJ2-1, with D unresolved. The germline V gene has CDR1 SGHVS and CDR2 FQNEAQ. Trimming removed 5 bases at V and 7 bases at J, with 6 bases between. The CDR3 consists of 11 residues. CDR3 sequence (DNA): TGTGCCAGCAGCCCCATTAATGAGCAGTTCTTC. It translates to CASSPINEQFF.

The chain joins TRBV5-4 to TRBJ2-3; D is ambiguous. Germline values: CDR1 SGHNT, CDR2 YYREEE (reference sequence). V was clipped by 2 bases and J by 2 bases, with 6 bases between them. CDR3 length equals 13 residues. In DNA, the CDR3 is TGTGCCAGCAGCTTCCGGAACACAGATACGCAGTATTTT. Protein sequence: CASSFRNTDTQYF.

This rearrangement joins TRBV11-2 to TRBJ1-1; D is unclear. The CDR3 is made up of 13 amino acids. Germline V gives CDR1 SGHAT, CDR2 FQNNGV. The ends were cut back, 3 bases at V and 5 bases at J, with 10 bases in the middle. The CDR3 bases are TGTGCCAGCAGCTTCGAAAGAAGGACTGAAGCTTTCTTT. Protein product: CASSFERRTEAFF.

This clonotype turned up a few times. The rearrangement uses TRBV28 and TRBJ2-3, with 7 nucleotides matching TRBD1. From germline, CDR1 is MDHEN and CDR2 SYDVKM. J lost 5 bases, V lost 1 base, and 6 bases had no gene match. This CDR3 is 15 amino acids long. Written as DNA, the CDR3 is TGTGCCAGCAGTTTATCACAGGGGTTGTTAGATACGCAGTATTTT. It specifies CASSLSQGLLDTQYF.

This clonotype showed up just a few times. V is TRBV27 and J is TRBJ2-4; 7 nucleotides agree with TRBD2. The CDR3 has 13 amino acids. Trimming at V came to 3 bases and at J to 12 bases, leaving 8 bases not matched to a gene. Looked up from germline, CDR1 is MNHEY and CDR2 is SMNVEV (reference sequence). The CDR3 reads CASSFSSGATQYF. The CDR3 nucleotides are TGTGCCAGCAGTTTCTCGAGCGGGGCCACTCAGTACTTC.

This chain uses TRBV28 with TRBJ1-4; TRBD1 is a possible D gene (6 bases). The germline V gene has CDR1 MDHEN and CDR2 SYDVKM. The V and J ends lost 5 bases and 5 bases respectively, with 18 bases between them. This CDR3 is 16 amino acids long. The CDR3: CASSQVRQAENEKLFF. The CDR3 region has the DNA TGTGCCAGCAGTCAAGTCCGACAGGCGGAGAATGAAAAACTGTTTTTT.

V usage is TRBV20-1 and J usage is TRBJ2-7; D is perhaps TRBD2 (6 bases). The germline gives CDR1 DFQATT, CDR2 SNEGSKA (reference sequence). This CDR3 is 14 amino acids long. V was cut by 5 bases and J by 0 bases, with 14 bases left in between. CDR3 in amino acids: CSAPDSGSSYEQYF. Written as DNA, the CDR3 is TGCAGTGCTCCTGATAGCGGTAGCTCCTACGAGCAGTACTTC.

This clonotype was seen a few times. The chain carries TRBV4-1 and TRBJ2-7, with 9 bases fitting TRBD2. The CDR3 consists of 17 residues. V shed 4 bases and J 6 bases; nucleotides not matched to a gene: 16. Per germline, CDR1 MGHRA and CDR2 YSYEKL. The CDR3 region is CASSPLFLPSGISEQYF. CDR3 coding DNA: TGCGCCAGCAGCCCTTTATTTTTGCCTAGCGGGATATCCGAGCAGTACTTC.

This clonotype was seen a handful of times. The chain employs TRBV12-3 or TRBV12-4 and TRBJ2-1, with TRBD2 identical over 8 bases. The junction had 6 bases not matched to a gene; V was cut back by 6 bases and J by 5 bases. This CDR3 is 14 amino acids long. CDR3 sequence: CASRERGRNNEQFF. The CDR3 coding sequence is TGTGCCAGCAGAGAGCGGGGGAGGAACAATGAGCAGTTCTTC.

This chain uses TRBV7-2 with TRBJ2-5; D is undetermined. CDR1 is SGHTA, CDR2 FQGNSA, per germline. With 1 base removed from V and 1 base from J, the gap between germline ends came to 10 bases. The length of the CDR3 is 15 residues. CDR3 bases: TGTGCCAGCAGCTTAGAGGTTAGAGCCCAAGAGACCCAGTACTTC. Amino acids: CASSLEVRAQETQYF. Full variable domain (rest looked up from reference TRBV7-2 and TRBJ2-5): GAGVSQSPSNKVTEKGKDVELRCDPISGHTALYWYRQSLGQGLEFLIYFQGNSAPDKSGLPSDRFSAERTGGSVSTLTIQRTQQEDSAVYLCASSLEVRAQETQYFGPGTRLLVL.

This clonotype was seen a few times. The CDR3 DNA reads as TGTGCCAGCAGCCAAGATTTGAGACGCCAAGAGACCCAGTACTTC. Protein: CASSQDLRRQETQYF. The J gene is TRBJ2-5, the V gene TRBV14; D call uncertain. Germline V gives CDR1 SGHDN, CDR2 FVKESK. The CDR3 covers 15 residues. V was cut by 0 bases and J by 1 base, with 9 bases left in between.

The chain links TRBV11-2 to TRBJ2-1, with 7 bases matching TRBD2. Germline CDR1 SGHAT, CDR2 FQNNGV. The CDR3 has 14 amino acids. Trimming cost V 3 bases and J 10 bases; bases outside gene matches: 9. The CDR3: CASSLGGYSGEQFF. CDR3 coding DNA: TGTGCCAGCAGCTTGGGGGGATATAGCGGGGAGCAGTTCTTC. Variable domain in full (rest from reference TRBV11-2 and TRBJ2-1): EAGVAQSPRYKIIEKRQSVAFWCNPISGHATLYWYQQILGQGPKLLIQFQNNGVVDDSQLPKDRFSAERLKGVDSTLKIQPAKLEDSAVYLCASSLGGYSGEQFFGPGTRLTVL.